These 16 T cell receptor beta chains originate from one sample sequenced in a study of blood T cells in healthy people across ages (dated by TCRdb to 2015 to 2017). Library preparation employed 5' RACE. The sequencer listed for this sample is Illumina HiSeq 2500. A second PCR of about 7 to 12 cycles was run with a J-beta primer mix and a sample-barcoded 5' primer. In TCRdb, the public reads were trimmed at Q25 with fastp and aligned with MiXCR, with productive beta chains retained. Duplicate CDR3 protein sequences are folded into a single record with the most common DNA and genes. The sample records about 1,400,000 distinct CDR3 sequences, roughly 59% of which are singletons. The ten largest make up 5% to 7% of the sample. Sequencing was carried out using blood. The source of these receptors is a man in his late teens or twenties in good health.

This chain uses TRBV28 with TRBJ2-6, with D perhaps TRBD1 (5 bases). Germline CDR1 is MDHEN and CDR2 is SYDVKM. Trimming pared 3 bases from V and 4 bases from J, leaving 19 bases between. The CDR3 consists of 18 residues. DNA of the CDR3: TGTGCCAGCAGTTTTAACCAGGGCTTACTTCTGGGGGCCAACGTCCTGACTTTC. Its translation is CASSFNQGLLLGANVLTF.

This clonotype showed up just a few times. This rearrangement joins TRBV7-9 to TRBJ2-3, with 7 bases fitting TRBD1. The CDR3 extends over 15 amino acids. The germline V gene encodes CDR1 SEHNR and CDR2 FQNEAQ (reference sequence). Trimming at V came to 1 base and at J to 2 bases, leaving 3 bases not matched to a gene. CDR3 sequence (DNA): TGTGCCAGCAGCTTAGAACAGGGGCCCACAGATACGCAGTATTTT. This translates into CASSLEQGPTDTQYF.

CDR3 region: CSVGRDRVFREKLFF. CDR3 bases: TGCAGTGTGGGGAGGGACAGGGTTTTTCGCGAAAAACTGTTTTTT. The rearrangement joins TRBV20-1 to TRBJ1-4, with 9 bases identical to TRBD1. Trimming took 7 bases from V and 8 from J; bases not matched to a gene: 14. CDR1 is DFQATT, CDR2 SNEGSKA, per germline (reference sequence). The CDR3 totals 15 residues.

The CDR3 DNA is TGCAGTGCTAGAGATCAGAGTGCTGAAGCTTTCTTT. It specifies CSARDQSAEAFF. J is TRBJ1-1 and V is TRBV20-1; D remains ambiguous. The CDR3 is 12 amino acids. V lost 0 bases, J lost 6 bases, and 8 bases lay in between. Germline CDR1 and CDR2: DFQATT and SNEGSKA (reference sequence).

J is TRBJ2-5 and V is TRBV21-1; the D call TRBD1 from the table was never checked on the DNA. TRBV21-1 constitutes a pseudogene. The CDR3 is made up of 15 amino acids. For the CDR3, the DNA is TGTGCCAGCAGCAACCGGGACCACAGTTTGGAGACCCAGTACTTC. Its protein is CASSNRDHSLETQYF.

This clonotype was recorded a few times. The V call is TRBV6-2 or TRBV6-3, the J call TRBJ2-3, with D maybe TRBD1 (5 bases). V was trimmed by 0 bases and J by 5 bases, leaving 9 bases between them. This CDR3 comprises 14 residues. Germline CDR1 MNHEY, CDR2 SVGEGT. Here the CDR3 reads CASSYSEGEDTQYF. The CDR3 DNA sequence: TGTGCCAGCAGTTACTCCGAAGGGGAAGATACGCAGTATTTT.

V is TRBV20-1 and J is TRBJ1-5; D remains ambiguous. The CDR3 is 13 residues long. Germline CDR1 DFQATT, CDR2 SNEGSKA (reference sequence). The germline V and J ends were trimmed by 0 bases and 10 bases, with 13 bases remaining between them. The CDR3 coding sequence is TGCAGTGCTAGAGACCGGGTGGCTCATCCCCAGCATTTT. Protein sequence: CSARDRVAHPQHF.

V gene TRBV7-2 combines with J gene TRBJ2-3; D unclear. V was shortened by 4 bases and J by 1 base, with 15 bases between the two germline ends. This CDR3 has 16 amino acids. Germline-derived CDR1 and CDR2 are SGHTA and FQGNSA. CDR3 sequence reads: CASSSLRTARTDTQYF. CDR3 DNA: TGTGCCAGCAGCTCCCTCCGGACGGCTCGCACAGATACGCAGTATTTT.

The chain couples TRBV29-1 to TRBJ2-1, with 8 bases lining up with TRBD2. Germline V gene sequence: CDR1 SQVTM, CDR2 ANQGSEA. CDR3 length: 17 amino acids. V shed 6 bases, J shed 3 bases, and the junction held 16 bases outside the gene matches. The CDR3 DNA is TGCAGCGTATCGGGGGGGCCGAAAGGCGCGCTCTACAATGAGCAGTTCTTC. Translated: CSVSGGPKGALYNEQFF.

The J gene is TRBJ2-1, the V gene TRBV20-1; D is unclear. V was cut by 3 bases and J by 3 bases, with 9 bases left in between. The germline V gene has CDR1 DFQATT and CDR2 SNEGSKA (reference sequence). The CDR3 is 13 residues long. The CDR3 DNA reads TGCAGTGCTAGTGGCGGTCTCTACAATGAGCAGTTCTTC. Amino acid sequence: CSASGGLYNEQFF.

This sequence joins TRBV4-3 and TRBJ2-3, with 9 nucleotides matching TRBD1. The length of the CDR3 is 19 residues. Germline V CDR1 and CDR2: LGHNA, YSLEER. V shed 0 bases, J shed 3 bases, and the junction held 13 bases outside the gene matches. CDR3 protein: CASSQDSVWGQGGTDTQYF. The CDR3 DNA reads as TGCGCCAGCAGCCAAGATAGCGTTTGGGGACAGGGTGGGACAGATACGCAGTATTTT.

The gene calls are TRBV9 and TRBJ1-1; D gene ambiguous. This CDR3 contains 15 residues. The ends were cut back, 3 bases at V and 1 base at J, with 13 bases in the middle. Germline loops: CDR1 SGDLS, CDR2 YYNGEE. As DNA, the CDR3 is TGTGCCAGCAGCGCCCTAATGGCGGCGAACACTGAAGCTTTCTTT. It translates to CASSALMAANTEAFF. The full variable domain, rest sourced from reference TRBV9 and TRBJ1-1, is DSGVTQTPKHLITATGQRVTLRCSPRSGDLSVYWYQQSLDQGLQFLIQYYNGEERAKGNILERFSAQQFPDLHSELNLSSLELGDSALYFCASSALMAANTEAFFGQGTRLTVV.

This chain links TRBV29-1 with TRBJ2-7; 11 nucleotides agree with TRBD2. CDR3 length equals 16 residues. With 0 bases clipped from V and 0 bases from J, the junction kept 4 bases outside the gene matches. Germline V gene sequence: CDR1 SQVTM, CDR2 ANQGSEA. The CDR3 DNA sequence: TGCAGCGTTGAAGACCAAACTAGCGGGAGCTCCTACGAGCAGTACTTC. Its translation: CSVEDQTSGSSYEQYF.

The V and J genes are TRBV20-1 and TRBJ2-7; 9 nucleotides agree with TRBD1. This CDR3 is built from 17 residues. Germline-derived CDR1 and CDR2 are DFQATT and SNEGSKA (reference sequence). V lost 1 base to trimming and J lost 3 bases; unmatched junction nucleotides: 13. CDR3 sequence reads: CSARGYRGLTGGYEQYF. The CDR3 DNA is TGCAGTGCTAGAGGGTACAGGGGGCTTACCGGGGGCTACGAGCAGTACTTC.

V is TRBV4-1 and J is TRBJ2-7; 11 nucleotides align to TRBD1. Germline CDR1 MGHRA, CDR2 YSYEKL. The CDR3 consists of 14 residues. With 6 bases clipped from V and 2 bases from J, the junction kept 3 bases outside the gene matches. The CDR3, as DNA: TGCGCCAGCAGTATGGGACAGGGGGCCTACGAGCAGTACTTC. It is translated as CASSMGQGAYEQYF.

CDR3 loop: CASSEGRGRFYNEQFF. The CDR3 DNA reads as TGTGCCAGCAGTGAAGGTCGCGGGAGATTCTACAATGAGCAGTTCTTC. The rearrangement links TRBV25-1 to TRBJ2-1, with 7 bases lining up with TRBD2. The germline V gene encodes CDR1 MGHDK and CDR2 SYGVNS. This CDR3 region has 16 residues. V was pared by 2 bases and J by 3 bases, with 7 bases of the junction left unmatched.